This T cell receptor (beta chain) derives from a study of blood T cell repertoires in COVID-19. Turning to the study itself: T cells, B-cell-depleted T cells, or PBMCs supplied cDNA or gDNA.

V shed 9 bases, J shed 4 bases, and the junction held 5 bases outside the gene matches. CDR1 is SNHLY, CDR2 FYNNEI, per germline. The CDR3 runs to 13 residues. The method was immunoSEQ multiplex PCR; TCRdb's version includes in-frame clones alone and lacks a portion of them. The data contain some 200,000 clones, about 79% of them seen just once; the ten biggest clones take up about 1.3%. Participants spanned ages about 18 to 90 years and resided in roughly 22 US areas. Self-reported history from a screening survey and questionnaire set each donor's cohort. The TCR sequence derives from a middle-aged woman with acute COVID-19. The rearrangement links TRBV2 to TRBJ2-1; 8 bases match TRBD1. Specimen: PBMCs or T cells enriched from blood (not recorded which). The CDR3 loop reads CASQGDRYNEQFF. The CDR3 DNA is TGTGCCAGTCAGGGGGACAGGTACAATGAGCAGTTCTTC.